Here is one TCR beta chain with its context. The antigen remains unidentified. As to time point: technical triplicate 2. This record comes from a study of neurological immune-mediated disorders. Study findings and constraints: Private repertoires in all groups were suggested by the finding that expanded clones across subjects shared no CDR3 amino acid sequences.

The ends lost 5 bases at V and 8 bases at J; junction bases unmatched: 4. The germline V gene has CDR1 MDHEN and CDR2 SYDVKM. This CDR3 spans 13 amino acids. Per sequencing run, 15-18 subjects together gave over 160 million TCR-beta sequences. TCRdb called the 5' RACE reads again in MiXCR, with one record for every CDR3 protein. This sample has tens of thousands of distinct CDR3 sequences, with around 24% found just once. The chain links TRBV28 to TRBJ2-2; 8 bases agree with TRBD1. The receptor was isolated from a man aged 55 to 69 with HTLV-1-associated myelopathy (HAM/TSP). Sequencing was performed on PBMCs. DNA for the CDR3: TGTGCCAGCAGTCAGGGGGCGAGGGGGGAGCTGTTTTTT. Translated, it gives CASSQGARGELFF.